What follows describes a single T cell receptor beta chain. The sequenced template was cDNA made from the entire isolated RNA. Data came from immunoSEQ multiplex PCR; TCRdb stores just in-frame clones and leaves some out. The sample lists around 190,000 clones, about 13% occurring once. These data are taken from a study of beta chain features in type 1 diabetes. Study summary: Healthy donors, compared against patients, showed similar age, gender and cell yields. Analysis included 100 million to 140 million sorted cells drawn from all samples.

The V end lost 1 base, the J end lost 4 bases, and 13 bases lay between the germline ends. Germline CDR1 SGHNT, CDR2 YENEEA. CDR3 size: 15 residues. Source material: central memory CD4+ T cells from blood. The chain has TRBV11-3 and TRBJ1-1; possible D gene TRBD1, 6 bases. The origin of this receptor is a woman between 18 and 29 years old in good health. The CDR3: CASSLGGGVGTEAFF. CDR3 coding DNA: TGTGCCAGCAGCTTAGGAGGGGGGGTCGGCACTGAAGCTTTCTTT.